The present TCR beta chain was sequenced within a study of OX40 agonist ivuxolimab in advanced cancers. Study-wide context: It was ivuxolimab, an agonistic anti-OX40 (CD134) antibody, that patients were treated with.

The CDR3 contains 15 residues. Germline V gene lookup returns CDR1 WSHSY and CDR2 SAAADI. Trimming cost V 2 bases and J 8 bases, with 15 bases left between them. TCRdb's copy holds only in-frame clones and misses some; the assay was immunoSEQ multiplex PCR. The top ten clones hold 11% of a sample with 45,000 to 65,000 clones, 75% to 90% of them seen once. This chain links TRBV10-2 with TRBJ2-2; the D is unclear. This material consisted of CD4+ or CD8+ T cells sorted from blood, taken in a trial of the OX40 agonist ivuxolimab. This sequence was found in an adult with an advanced solid tumor such as melanoma, head and neck, liver or kidney cancer. CDR3 DNA sequence: TGCGCCAGCAGTGAGATATCCCCCCCCGCTGGGGAGCTGTTTTTT. Amino acids: CASSEISPPAGELFF.